This T cell receptor (beta chain) emerged from a study of cytomegalovirus exposure and HLA in healthy donors. The PCR employed 60 Vbeta primers together with 13 Jbeta primers. The data were produced by immunoSEQ multiplex PCR, yet TCRdb's version contains in-frame clones alone and is incomplete. This sample yields about 110,000 clones, of which around 60% are seen a single time; approximately 3.9% belongs to the top ten. Germline CDR1 is SGDLS and CDR2 is YYNGEE. This CDR3 is built from 12 residues. V dropped 0 bases and J dropped 9 bases, with 4 bases sitting between them. Study-level results: In a later analysis, at a false discovery rate of 0.05, under 20,000 TCR beta sequences matched HLA alleles. Common viral pathogens (according to a later analysis) appeared linked to several of the most significant clusters.

This clone was counted a few times. What it binds is not known. The chain links TRBV9 to TRBJ1-6; the D is unclear. Input material: PBMCs. This TCR was sampled from a man aged 25 to 40 in good health and CMV-seropositive. The CDR3 reads CASSVAGSPLHF. The CDR3 DNA reads as TGTGCCAGCAGCGTAGCAGGTTCACCCCTCCACTTT.